The rows below give T cell receptor beta chains drawn from one sample of a study of Graves' ophthalmopathy and Graves' hyperthyroidism. One entry per CDR3 protein, called by TCRdb with MiXCR from the multiplex PCR reads. The sample consists of approximately 640,000 distinct CDR3 sequences, about two fifths of them appearing once. The sample comprised peripheral blood. All receptors derive from an adult man with Graves' ophthalmopathy. The CDR3 runs from the conserved cysteine through the conserved F or W. The D gene is left open where the match is weak. Clone size appears in some rows only: once, few, many, or a class for an expanded clone.

NA NA TRBJ1-1 TRBV20-1 TGCAGTGCTAGGGATCCCCAGGGGTTCAAAGGGAACACTGAAGCTTTCTTT CSARDPQGFKGNTEAFF
NA many TRBJ1-5 TRBV12-3/TRBV12-4 TGTGCCAGCAGTTTAAGGACAGATTATAGCAATCAGCCCCAGCATTTT CASSLRTDYSNQPQHF
NA many TRBJ2-7 TRBV7-9 TGTGCCAGCAGCTTGTCGGGGGCCCACGAGCAGTACTTC CASSLSGAHEQYF
NA NA TRBJ2-7 TRBV29-1 TGCAGCGTTGGTAGCAGGTTCGGGCAGGGATTGGGGCTCGAGCAGTACTTC CSVGSRFGQGLGLEQYF
NA many TRBJ2-7 TRBV5-1 TGCGCCAGCAGCTTCCCCGGAGACGGTTACGAGCAGTACTTC CASSFPGDGYEQYF
NA NA TRBJ2-7 TRBV25-1 TGTGCCAGCAGCCAGGCGACACCATCCTACGAGCAGTACTTC CASSQATPSYEQYF
NA many TRBJ1-2 TRBV5-1 TGCGCCAGCAGCAGGGCCGGGACACCGAACTATGGCTACACCTTC CASSRAGTPNYGYTF
TRBD1 many TRBJ1-2 TRBV10-3 TGTGCCATCAGTGAGACGGGGGCAGGGGGATCCGGCTACACCTTC CAISETGAGGSGYTF
NA NA TRBJ1-5 TRBV7-8 TGTGCCAGCAGCCAATGGGTTTCAGGGAGCAATCAGCCCCAGCATTTT CASSQWVSGSNQPQHF
NA NA TRBJ1-5 TRBV7-2 TGTGCCAGCAGCTTGGCTGGGGGTTGGGCTCAGCCCCAGCATTTT CASSLAGGWAQPQHF
NA NA TRBJ1-4 TRBV5-8 TGTGCCAGCAGCTACCCCGGGGGCGGTGAAAAACTGTTTTTT CASSYPGGGEKLFF
NA many TRBJ2-7 TRBV7-3 TGTGCCAGCAGCTTATATGCCATGGGAACCTACGAGCAGTACTTC CASSLYAMGTYEQYF
NA NA TRBJ1-4 TRBV5-1 TGCGCCAGCAGACCCGGGGACTCAACTAATGAAAAACTGTTTTTT CASRPGDSTNEKLFF
NA few TRBJ2-2 TRBV19 TGTGCCGCCCGGACAGATATCAACACCGGGGAGCTGTTTTTT CAARTDINTGELFF
NA NA TRBJ2-2 TRBV10-2 TGCGCCAGCAGGAAAGGGTTCGCTGGGGAGCTGTTTTTT CASRKGFAGELFF